This TCR beta chain was recorded in a study of T-cell reconstitution after alpha-beta-depleted transplantation in children. It was with unique molecular identifiers that the TCRbeta library was prepared. TCRdb processed the PCR reads anew with MiXCR; each CDR3 protein has one entry. Of about 400,000 distinct CDR3 sequences in the sample, about 14% were seen once. This clonotype occurred many times. Trimming removed 7 bases from V and 8 bases from J, with 23 bases in between. There are 14 residues in the CDR3. Germline values: CDR1 GTSNPN, CDR2 SVGIG (reference sequence). This receptor was identified in a human donor who donated a stem cell graft to a child with Fanconi anemia. This specimen consisted of PBMCs, obtained from the stem cell graft. The rearrangement uses TRBV30 and TRBJ1-2; D gene uncertain. The CDR3 sequence: CASTPGRRTEGYTF. The CDR3 DNA reads as TGTGCCTCGACCCCAGGACGGAGGACCGAAGGCTACACCTTC.